These 3 T cell receptor beta chains were sequenced from one sample in a study of cytomegalovirus exposure and HLA in healthy donors. The PCR employed 60 Vbeta primers together with 13 Jbeta primers. Sequenced by immunoSEQ multiplex PCR; TCRdb stores in-frame clones only, minus some. The table for this sample gives approximately 180,000 clones. The sequenced material came from PBMCs. Every receptor here comes from a man younger than 40 in good health and CMV-seronegative.

This sequence joins TRBV19 and TRBJ1-2; no reliable D call. Trimming took off 3 bases at V and 4 bases at J, with 9 bases between the two ends. This CDR3 region has 13 residues. The germline V gene has CDR1 LNHDA and CDR2 SQIVND (reference sequence). In nucleotides, the CDR3 is TGTGCCAGTAGTATTCAGTCTGTCTATGGCTACACCTTC. Translation gives CASSIQSVYGYTF.

V gene TRBV14 combines with J gene TRBJ1-4, with D unresolved. Germline CDR1 and CDR2: SGHDN and FVKESK. V lost 2 bases and J lost 8, with 6 bases in between. This CDR3 spans 12 amino acids. The DNA for the CDR3 is TGTGCCAGCAGCCAAACATACGAAAAACTGTTTTTT. It encodes CASSQTYEKLFF.

The rearrangement joins TRBV27 to TRBJ2-5, with TRBD2 as a possible D gene (5 bases). The length of the CDR3 is 12 residues. Trimming stripped 5 bases from V and 7 bases from J, with 11 bases between. CDR1 is MNHEY and CDR2 is SMNVEV in the germline V gene (reference sequence). CDR3 sequence (DNA): TGTGCCAGCAGTATGCTAGCAGGGACCCAGTACTTC. It encodes CASSMLAGTQYF.